This is a list of T cell receptor beta chains from one sample in a study of control samples from healthy donors and cancer patients. Assay used: immunoSEQ multiplex PCR; TCRdb lists only in-frame clones, some missing. The data contain 20,000 to 25,000 clones, 85% to 90% of them singletons. The sample taken for sequencing was PBMCs. These receptors were obtained from a woman aged 60-70 years with head and neck cancer. Both conserved end residues are part of each CDR3. The order of the fields is CDR3 length, V gene, CDR3 protein.

13 | TRBV7-3 | CASSPNRGETQYF
15 | TRBV5-1 | CASKVTGQSYNEQFF
14 | TRBV9 | CASSAEQGNSPLHF
14 | TRBV30 | CAWGKGGHTDTQYF
15 | TRBV6-1 | CASSEMVRTTSEQYF
18 | TRBV16 | CASTRRLAGGYGSYEQYF
13 | TRBV2 | CASSGSVAGMQYF
16 | TRBV9 | CASSFTSQPLNTEAFF
14 | TRBV2 | CASSDLRRGREAFF
14 | TRBV6-5 | CASRAGSPGETQYF
14 | TRBV6-5 | CASSSQYSNQPQHF
16 | TRBV18 | CASSPSSTSSNQPQHF
15 | TRBV18 | CASSPQGGAAQPQHF
11 | TRBV25-1 | CASSESSGYTF
17 | TRBV25-1 | CASSETPGQGAYTEAFF
13 | TRBV3-1/TRBV3-2 | CASSPHREGEQFF
17 | TRBV19 | CASSMSLAGGPTYEQYF
16 | TRBV7-9 | CASSLRLGASGNTIYF
18 | TRBV27 | CASSFREARNVPGVEQYF
16 | TRBV28 | CASSSRTGSLAQPQHF
14 | TRBV15 | CATSTRGGRETQYF
15 | TRBV5-1 | CASSQQGQGGEKLFF
13 | TRBV7-9 | CASSLPGGTTEYF
14 | TRBV28 | CASRQRAGGNEQFF
18 | TRBV19 | CASSMTRGASGSRDEQFF
13 | TRBV7-9 | CASSTDMGTSKFF
10 | TRBV2 | CASRGTEAFF
14 | TRBV29-1 | CSVGGTGPNQPQHF
14 | TRBV5-4 | CASSSGPGPETQYF
16 | TRBV2 | CASSDWLGGAGQPQHF
15 | TRBV6-1 | CASSETGLGNQPQHF
13 | TRBV24-1 | CATSHRGDTEAFF
14 | TRBV19 | CASTLDRVNSPLHF
20 | TRBV5-1 | CASSLAPGARAGIWATEAFF
13 | TRBV27 | CASSFRDSYEQYF
14 | TRBV27 | CASSLTGIVYEQYF